These 6 T cell receptor beta chains originate from one sample sequenced in a study of Graves' ophthalmopathy and Graves' hyperthyroidism. TCR beta CDR3 regions were amplified from RNA transcripts. HTBI primers were used in a first-round RT-PCR, which preceded a second-round multiplex PCR. One entry per CDR3 protein, called by TCRdb with MiXCR from the multiplex PCR reads. The data hold about 180,000 distinct CDR3 sequences, with 30% to 45% observed a single time. What was sequenced was peripheral blood. The receptors here all came from a woman between 40 and 55 years old with Graves' ophthalmopathy.

This clonotype was counted at least ten times. The rearrangement uses TRBV6-5 and TRBJ1-6; 10 bases fit TRBD1. CDR1 MNHEY and CDR2 SVGAGI come from the germline V gene. Trimming took 7 bases from V and 7 from J; bases not matched to a gene: 7. The CDR3 is 15 residues long. Here the CDR3 reads CASTRDRGSNSPLHF. Here the CDR3 DNA reads TGTGCCAGCACCCGGGACAGGGGTTCGAATTCACCCCTCCACTTT.

The V gene is TRBV7-8, the J gene TRBJ2-5; D is unclear. Germline V CDR1 and CDR2: SGHVS, FQNEAQ. V lost 5 bases, J lost 0 bases, and 13 bases lay in between. This CDR3 is 15 amino acids long. In DNA, the CDR3 is TGTGCCAGCAGCCCCCTCTCGGTGTACCAAGAGACCCAGTACTTC. Amino acid sequence: CASSPLSVYQETQYF. The entire variable domain, with the rest obtained from reference TRBV7-8 and TRBJ2-5, is as follows: GAGVSQSPRYKVAKRGQDVALRCDPISGHVSLFWYQQALGQGPEFLTYFQNEAQLDKSGLPSDRFFAERPEGSVSTLKIQRTQQEDSAVYLCASSPLSVYQETQYFGPGTRLLVL.

At least ten counts were recorded for this clonotype. The J gene is TRBJ1-6, the V gene TRBV5-1, with 10 bases fitting TRBD1. Germline CDR1 reads SGHRS; CDR2 reads YFSETQ. CDR3 length equals 16 residues. J lost 9 bases, V lost 0 bases, and 6 bases had no gene match. Here the CDR3 reads CASSLELDRGLSPLHF. CDR3 bases: TGCGCCAGCAGCTTGGAACTAGACAGGGGGCTTTCACCCCTCCACTTT.

V usage is TRBV27 and J usage is TRBJ1-2; D uncertain. Trimming cost V 3 bases and J 8 bases, with 13 bases left between them. The CDR3 has 13 residues. From germline, CDR1 is MNHEY and CDR2 SMNVEV (reference sequence). This chain's CDR3 is CASSFVGFSGYTF. In DNA form, the CDR3 reads TGTGCCAGCAGTTTTGTAGGGTTTTCCGGCTACACCTTC.

This clonotype has ten or more counts. The chain carries TRBV6-1 and TRBJ2-7; maybe TRBD2 (5 bases). The CDR3 length is 17 residues. The germline V and J ends were trimmed by 1 base and 3 bases, with 19 bases remaining between them. Germline lookup yields CDR1 MNHNS and CDR2 SASEGT. In DNA form, the CDR3 reads TGTGCCAGCAGTGAAGGTGGGTTCGCTAGCCCCCTCTACGAGCAGTACTTC. It yields the protein CASSEGGFASPLYEQYF.

This rearrangement joins TRBV7-8 to TRBJ1-2; 7 nucleotides line up with TRBD1. The ends lost 5 bases at V and 1 base at J; junction bases unmatched: 16. The CDR3 is made up of 18 amino acids. Germline loops: CDR1 SGHVS, CDR2 FQNEAQ. The CDR3 coding sequence is TGTGCCAGCAGCCCCTCGCGACAGGGAGAGTACCTTAACTATGGCTACACCTTC. Protein: CASSPSRQGEYLNYGYTF.